Listed below are T cell receptor beta chains from one sample, sequenced in a study of cytomegalovirus exposure and HLA in healthy donors. Using immunoSEQ multiplex PCR, the repertoire was profiled, and TCRdb retains in-frame clones only, with some absent. The sample lists tens of thousands of clones, about 81% occurring once. The material sequenced was PBMCs. All receptors come from a human donor in good health. CDR3s include the opening cysteine and the closing phenylalanine or tryptophan. Fields, in order: CDR3 protein, CDR3 DNA, V gene, J gene, D gene, clone size. D genes are given only for firm matches. Clone size is not always given. Where it is, it says once, few, many or a class for expanded clones.

CASSQGGTSRDEQYF	TGTGCCAGCAGCCAGGGGGGGACTAGCAGGGACGAGCAGTACTTC	TRBV7-6	TRBJ2-7	TRBD2	-
CASSFRGAGVSSYEQYF	TGTGCCAGCAGCTTTAGAGGGGCGGGGGTAAGCTCCTACGAGCAGTACTTC	TRBV5-6	TRBJ2-7	TRBD2	once
CASSLDRDRGRGSYEQYF	TGTGCCAGCAGCTTGGACCGGGACAGGGGCCGTGGCTCCTACGAGCAGTACTTC	TRBV5-6	TRBJ2-7	TRBD1	few
CASSLGGTGNTIYF	TGTGCCAGCAGCTTGGGAGGGACTGGAAACACCATATATTTT	TRBV7-2	TRBJ1-3	-	-
CASSPDRQRVDTQYF	TGTGCCAGCAGCCCGGACAGGCAAAGGGTGGATACGCAGTATTTT	TRBV7-2	TRBJ2-3	TRBD1	-
CASSLQGGEETQYF	TGTGCCAGCAGCCTACAGGGGGGAGAGGAGACCCAGTACTTC	TRBV7-2	TRBJ2-5	TRBD1	-
CASSYSTAEAFF	TGTGCCAGCAGTTACTCGACAGCAGAAGCTTTCTTT	TRBV6-6	TRBJ1-1	-	-
CASSGQRETQYF	TGTGCCAGCAGTGGCCAGAGGGAGACCCAGTACTTC	TRBV2	TRBJ2-5	-	-
CASSTPGGNTEAFF	TGCGCCAGCAGCACACCCGGGGGGAACACTGAAGCTTTCTTT	TRBV4-3	TRBJ1-1	-	-
CAWSREGAYGYTF	TGTGCCTGGAGCAGAGAGGGAGCATATGGCTACACCTTC	TRBV30	TRBJ1-2	-	-
CASSFSGDNQPQHF	TGTGCCAGCTCCTTTTCAGGGGACAATCAGCCCCAGCATTTT	TRBV18	TRBJ1-5	-	once
CASSRTGGFTGELFF	TGTGCCAGCAGCCGGACAGGGGGATTCACCGGGGAGCTGTTTTTT	TRBV5-5	TRBJ2-2	TRBD1	-
CAIPDDRGYEQYF	TGTGCCATCCCTGATGACAGAGGCTACGAGCAGTACTTC	TRBV2	TRBJ2-7	-	few
CASSSDYEQYF	TGCGCCAGCAGCTCAGATTACGAGCAGTACTTC	TRBV5-1	TRBJ2-7	-	few